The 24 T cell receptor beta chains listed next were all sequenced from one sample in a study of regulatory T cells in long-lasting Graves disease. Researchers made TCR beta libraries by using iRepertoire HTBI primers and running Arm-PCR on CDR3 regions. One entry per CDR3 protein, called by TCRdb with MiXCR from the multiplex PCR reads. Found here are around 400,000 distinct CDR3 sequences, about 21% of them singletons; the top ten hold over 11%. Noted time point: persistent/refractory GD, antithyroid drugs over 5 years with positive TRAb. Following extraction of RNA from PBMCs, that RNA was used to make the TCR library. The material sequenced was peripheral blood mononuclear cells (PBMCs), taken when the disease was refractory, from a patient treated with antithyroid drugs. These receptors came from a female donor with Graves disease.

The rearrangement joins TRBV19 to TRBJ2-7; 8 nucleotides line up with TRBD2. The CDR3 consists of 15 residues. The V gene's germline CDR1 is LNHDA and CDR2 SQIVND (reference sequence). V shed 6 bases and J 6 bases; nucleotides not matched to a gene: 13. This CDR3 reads CASSLREGVGAEQYF. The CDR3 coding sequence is TGTGCCAGTAGCCTTCGGGAGGGGGTCGGGGCCGAGCAGTACTTC.

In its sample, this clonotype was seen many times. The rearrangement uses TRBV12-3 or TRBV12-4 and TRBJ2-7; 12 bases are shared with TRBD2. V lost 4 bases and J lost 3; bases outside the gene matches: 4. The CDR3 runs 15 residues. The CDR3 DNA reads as TGTGCCAGCAGTTCGGGGACTAGCGGGTTCTACGAGCAGTACTTC. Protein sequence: CASSSGTSGFYEQYF.

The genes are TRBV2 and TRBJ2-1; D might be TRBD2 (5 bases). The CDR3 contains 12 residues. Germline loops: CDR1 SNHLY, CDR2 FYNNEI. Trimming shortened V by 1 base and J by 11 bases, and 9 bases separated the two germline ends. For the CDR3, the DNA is TGTGCCAGCAGTGAAGATCGGGGAAAGCAGTTCTTC. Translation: CASSEDRGKQFF.

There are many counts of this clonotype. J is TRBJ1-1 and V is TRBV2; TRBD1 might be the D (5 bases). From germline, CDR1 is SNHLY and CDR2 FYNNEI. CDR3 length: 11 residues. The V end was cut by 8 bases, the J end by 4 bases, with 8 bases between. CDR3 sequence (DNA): TGTGCCAGCGCAGGGTTCACTGAAGCTTTCTTT. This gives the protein CASAGFTEAFF.

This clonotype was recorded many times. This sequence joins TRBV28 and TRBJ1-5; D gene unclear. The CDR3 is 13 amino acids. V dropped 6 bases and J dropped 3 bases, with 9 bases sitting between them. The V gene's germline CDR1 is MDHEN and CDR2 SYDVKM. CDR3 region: CASSPDANQPQHF. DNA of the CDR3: TGTGCCAGCAGCCCCGATGCCAATCAGCCCCAGCATTTT.

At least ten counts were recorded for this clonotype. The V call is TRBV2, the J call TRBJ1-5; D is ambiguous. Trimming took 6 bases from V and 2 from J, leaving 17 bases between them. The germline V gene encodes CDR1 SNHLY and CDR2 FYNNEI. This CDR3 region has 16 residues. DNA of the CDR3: TGTGCCAGCAGCGTAGTCATGGCAAGCGGCAATCAGCCCCAGCATTTT. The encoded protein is CASSVVMASGNQPQHF.

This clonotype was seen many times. The CDR3: CASSLEFLGSSYEQYF. The CDR3 DNA reads as TGTGCCAGCAGTTTAGAGTTCTTGGGCAGCAGCTACGAGCAGTACTTC. This sequence joins TRBV12-3 or TRBV12-4 and TRBJ2-7; D gene ambiguous. The length of the CDR3 is 16 residues. Trimming removed 1 base at V and 3 bases at J, with 16 bases between.

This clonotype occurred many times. CDR3 nucleotide sequence: TGTGCCAGCAGCCGCCCGGCCTACGAGCAGTACTTC. The encoded protein is CASSRPAYEQYF. The chain links TRBV28 to TRBJ2-7; no clear D. V gave up 6 bases and J gave up 2 bases, with 8 bases separating them. Looked up from germline, CDR1 is MDHEN and CDR2 is SYDVKM. This CDR3 comprises 12 residues.

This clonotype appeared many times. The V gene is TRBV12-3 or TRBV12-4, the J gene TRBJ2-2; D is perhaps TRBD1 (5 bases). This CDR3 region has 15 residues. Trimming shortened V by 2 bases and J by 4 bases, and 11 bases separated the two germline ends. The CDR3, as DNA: TGTGCCAGCAGTTTAACCAGGGCTGGCACCGGGGAGCTGTTTTTT. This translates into CASSLTRAGTGELFF.

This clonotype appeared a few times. Written as DNA, the CDR3 is TGTGCCAGCAGTTTAGTAGCGGGAGAATTCAATGAGCAGTTCTTC. This sequence encodes CASSLVAGEFNEQFF. The chain has TRBV27 and TRBJ2-1, with TRBD2 matching 9 bases. This CDR3 contains 15 residues. Trimming cost V 2 bases and J 6 bases; bases outside gene matches: 5. Per germline, CDR1 MNHEY and CDR2 SMNVEV (reference sequence).

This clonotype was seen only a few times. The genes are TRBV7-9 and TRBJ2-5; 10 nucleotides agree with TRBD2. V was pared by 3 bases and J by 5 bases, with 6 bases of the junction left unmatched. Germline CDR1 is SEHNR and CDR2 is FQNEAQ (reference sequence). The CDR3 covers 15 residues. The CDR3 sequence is CASSLASGSGETQYF. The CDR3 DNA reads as TGTGCCAGCAGCTTGGCTAGCGGGAGTGGGGAGACCCAGTACTTC.

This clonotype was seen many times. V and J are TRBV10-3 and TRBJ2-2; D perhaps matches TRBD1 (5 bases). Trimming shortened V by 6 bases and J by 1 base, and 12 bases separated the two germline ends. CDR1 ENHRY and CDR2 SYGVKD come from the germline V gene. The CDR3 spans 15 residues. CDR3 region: CAIRKTEKNTGELFF. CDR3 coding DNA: TGTGCCATCAGGAAGACAGAAAAGAACACCGGGGAGCTGTTTTTT.

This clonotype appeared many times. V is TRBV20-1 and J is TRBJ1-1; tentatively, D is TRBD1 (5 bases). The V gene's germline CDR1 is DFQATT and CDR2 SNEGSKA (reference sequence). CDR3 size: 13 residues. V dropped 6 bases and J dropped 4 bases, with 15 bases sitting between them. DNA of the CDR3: TGCAGTGCCTGGGACCGACGGAGCACTGAAGCTTTCTTT. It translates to CSAWDRRSTEAFF.

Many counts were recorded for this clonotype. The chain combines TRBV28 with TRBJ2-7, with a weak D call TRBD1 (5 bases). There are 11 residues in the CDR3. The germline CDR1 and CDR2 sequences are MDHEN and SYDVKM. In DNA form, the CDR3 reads TGTGCAGCCTGCAGGGAACACGAGCAGTACTTC. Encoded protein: CAACREHEQYF.

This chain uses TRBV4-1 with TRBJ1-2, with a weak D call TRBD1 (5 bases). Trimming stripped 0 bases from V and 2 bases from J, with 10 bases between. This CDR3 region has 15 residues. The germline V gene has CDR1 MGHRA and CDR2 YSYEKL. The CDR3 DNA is TGCGCCAGCAGCCAAGACCCCGGGACGAACTATGGCTACACCTTC. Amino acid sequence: CASSQDPGTNYGYTF.

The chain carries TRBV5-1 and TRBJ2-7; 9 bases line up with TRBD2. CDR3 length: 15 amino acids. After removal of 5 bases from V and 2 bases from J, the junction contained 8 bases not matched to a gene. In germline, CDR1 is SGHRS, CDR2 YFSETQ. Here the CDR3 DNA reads TGCGCCAGCAGGCGGAGGACTAGCGAGGCCTACGAGCAGTACTTC. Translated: CASRRRTSEAYEQYF.

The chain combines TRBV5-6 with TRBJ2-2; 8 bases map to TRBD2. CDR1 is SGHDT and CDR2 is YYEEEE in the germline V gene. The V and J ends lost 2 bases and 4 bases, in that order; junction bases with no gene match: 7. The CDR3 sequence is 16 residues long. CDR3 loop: CASSFLLAGTTGELFF. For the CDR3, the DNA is TGTGCCAGCAGCTTTTTGTTAGCGGGAACCACCGGGGAGCTGTTTTTT.

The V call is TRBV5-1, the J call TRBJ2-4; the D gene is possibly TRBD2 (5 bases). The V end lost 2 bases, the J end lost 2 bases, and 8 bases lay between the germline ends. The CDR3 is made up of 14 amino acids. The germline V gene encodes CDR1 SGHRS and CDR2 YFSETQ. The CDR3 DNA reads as TGCGCCAGCAGCTTTGGGGAGTCCAAAAACATTCAGTACTTC. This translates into CASSFGESKNIQYF.

The CDR3 loop is CASSWGDSNQPQHF. For the CDR3, the DNA is TGTGCCAGCAGCTGGGGGGATAGCAATCAGCCCCAGCATTTT. The chain joins TRBV5-5 to TRBJ1-5; TRBD1 might be the D (5 bases). The germline V gene has CDR1 SGHKS and CDR2 YYEKEE (reference sequence). This CDR3 has 14 amino acids. The germline V and J ends were trimmed by 3 bases and 0 bases, with 7 bases remaining between them.

This CDR3 reads CASSRDRGRGEQFF. CDR3 sequence (DNA): TGTGCCAGCAGCCGTGACAGGGGGCGAGGTGAGCAGTTCTTC. The rearrangement uses TRBV7-6 and TRBJ2-1, with 10 bases identical to TRBD1. The CDR3 runs 14 residues. The junction had 7 bases not matched to a gene; V was cut back by 5 bases and J by 9 bases. Germline lookup yields CDR1 SGHVS and CDR2 FNYEAQ.

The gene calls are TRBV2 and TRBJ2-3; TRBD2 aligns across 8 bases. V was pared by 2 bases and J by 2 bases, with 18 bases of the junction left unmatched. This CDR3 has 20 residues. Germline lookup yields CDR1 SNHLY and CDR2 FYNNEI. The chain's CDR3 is CASSEFLPAGPGGYTDTQYF. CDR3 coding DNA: TGTGCCAGCAGTGAATTTTTGCCCGCCGGACCGGGAGGGTACACAGATACGCAGTATTTT.

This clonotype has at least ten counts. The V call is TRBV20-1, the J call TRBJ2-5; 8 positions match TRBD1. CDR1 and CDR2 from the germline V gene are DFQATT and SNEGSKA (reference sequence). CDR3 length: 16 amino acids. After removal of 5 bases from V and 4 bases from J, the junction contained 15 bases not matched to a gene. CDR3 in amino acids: CSARQGIEGVGETQYF. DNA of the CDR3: TGCAGTGCTCGACAGGGGATCGAAGGGGTAGGAGAGACCCAGTACTTC.

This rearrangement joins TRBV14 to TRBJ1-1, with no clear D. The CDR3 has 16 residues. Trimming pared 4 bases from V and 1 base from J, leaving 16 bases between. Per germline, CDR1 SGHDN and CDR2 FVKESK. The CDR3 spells CASSLNGVAANTEAFF. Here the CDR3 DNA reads TGTGCCAGCAGCCTCAACGGGGTCGCTGCGAACACTGAAGCTTTCTTT.

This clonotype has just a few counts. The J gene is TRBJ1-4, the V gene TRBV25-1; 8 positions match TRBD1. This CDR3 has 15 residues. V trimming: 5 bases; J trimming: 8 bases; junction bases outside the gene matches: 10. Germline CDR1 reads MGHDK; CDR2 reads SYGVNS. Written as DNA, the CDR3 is TGTGCCAGCAGTTCGAAACAGGGGGGTCACGAAAAACTGTTTTTT. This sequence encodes CASSSKQGGHEKLFF.